The 17 T cell receptor beta chains presented below share a single source sample, sequenced in a study of control samples from healthy donors and cancer patients. Only in-frame clones appear in the TCRdb table, and some are missing; sequencing was by immunoSEQ multiplex PCR. The repertoire includes around 140,000 clones, around nine tenths of them detected once, and 4.5% to 7% sits in the top ten. Sequencing used blood. The receptors originated from a man younger than 30 in good health.

As DNA, the CDR3 is TGCGCCAGCAGCCAATTCGGAGGTCGAGAGCAGTACTTC. Encoded protein: CASSQFGGREQYF. The chain is built from TRBV4-1 and TRBJ2-7, with a tentative D call TRBD2 (5 bases). The V end lost 2 bases, the J end lost 7 bases, and 12 bases lay between the germline ends. Looked up from germline, CDR1 is MGHRA and CDR2 is YSYEKL. The CDR3 runs 13 residues.

The chain joins TRBV19 to TRBJ2-2; the D is unclear. CDR1 LNHDA and CDR2 SQIVND come from the germline V gene (reference sequence). CDR3 size: 14 residues. Between the trimmed V and J ends, which lost 5 bases and 6 bases, there was a span of 13 bases. The CDR3, as DNA: TGTGCCAGTAGTCTCTTAAGTCGGGCCGGGGAGCTGTTTTTT. As protein: CASSLLSRAGELFF.

This sequence joins TRBV14 and TRBJ1-2; no clear D gene. V was pared by 1 base and J by 13 bases, with 13 bases between. The CDR3 runs 12 residues. Germline CDR1 reads SGHDN; CDR2 reads FVKESK. CDR3 residues: CASSQGLEDTTF. The CDR3 bases are TGTGCCAGCAGCCAAGGTCTCGAAGATACCACCTTC. The whole variable domain, remainder taken from reference TRBV14 and TRBJ1-2, is EAGVTQFPSHSVIEKGQTVTLRCDPISGHDNLYWYRRVMGKEIKFLLHFVKESKQDESGMPNNRFLAERTGGTYSTLKVQPAELEDSGVYFCASSQGLEDTTFGSGTRLTVV.

This sequence joins TRBV6-5 and TRBJ2-7, with D unresolved. Germline values: CDR1 MNHEY, CDR2 SVGAGI. The length of the CDR3 is 11 residues. The V gene lost 2 bases and the J gene lost 2 bases, with 1 base spanning the gap. The CDR3 loop is CASSYAYEQYF. CDR3 coding DNA: TGTGCCAGCAGTTACGCCTACGAGCAGTACTTC.

The chain carries TRBV30 and TRBJ2-1; D remains ambiguous. CDR3 length: 15 residues. Trimming pared 2 bases from V and 1 base from J, leaving 12 bases between. Germline values: CDR1 GTSNPN, CDR2 SVGIG (reference sequence). For the CDR3, the DNA is TGTGCCTGGAGTAACGGCCAATCTTCCTACAATGAGCAGTTCTTC. As protein: CAWSNGQSSYNEQFF. Full variable domain (outside the CDR3, taken from reference TRBV30 and TRBJ2-1): SQTIHQWPATLVQPVGSPLSLECTVEGTSNPNLYWYRQAAGRGLQLLFYSVGIGQISSEVPQNLSASRPQDRQFILSSKKLLLSDSGFYLCAWSNGQSSYNEQFFGPGTRLTVL.

The chain joins TRBV5-1 to TRBJ2-1, with 7 nucleotides matching TRBD2. This CDR3 region has 18 residues. The germline CDR1 and CDR2 sequences are SGHRS and YFSETQ. The V and J ends lost 0 bases and 7 bases, in that order; junction bases with no gene match: 16. CDR3 residues: CASSLAKGFLADGNEQFF. The CDR3 DNA follows: TGCGCCAGCAGCTTGGCCAAGGGTTTCCTAGCGGATGGGAATGAGCAGTTCTTC. The variable domain in full, completed from reference TRBV5-1 and TRBJ2-1, reads KAGVTQTPRYLIKTRGQQVTLSCSPISGHRSVSWYQQTPGQGLQFLFEYFSETQRNKGNFPGRFSGRQFSNSRSEMNVSTLELGDSALYLCASSLAKGFLADGNEQFFGPGTRLTVL.

V is TRBV30 and J is TRBJ1-5, with 7 bases lining up with TRBD1. The V gene end was trimmed by 2 bases and the J gene end by 0 bases; junction bases not matched to a gene: 4. The CDR3 runs 15 residues. Germline values: CDR1 GTSNPN, CDR2 SVGIG (reference sequence). The CDR3 DNA reads TGTGCCTGGAGTAAAGGGACAGTTAGCAATCAGCCCCAGCATTTT. Translation gives CAWSKGTVSNQPQHF. The full variable domain, with the rest looked up from reference TRBV30 and TRBJ1-5, is SQTIHQWPATLVQPVGSPLSLECTVEGTSNPNLYWYRQAAGRGLQLLFYSVGIGQISSEVPQNLSASRPQDRQFILSSKKLLLSDSGFYLCAWSKGTVSNQPQHFGDGTRLSIL.

In DNA form, the CDR3 reads TGTGCCAGCAGTGGAGAAGAGGGTGGGAACACTGAAGCTTTCTTT. Its protein is CASSGEEGGNTEAFF. V usage is TRBV28 and J usage is TRBJ1-1; D is undetermined. CDR3 length: 15 amino acids. The V and J ends lost 5 bases and 1 base respectively, with 14 bases between them. Looked up from germline, CDR1 is MDHEN and CDR2 is SYDVKM.

This clone has just one count. The gene calls are TRBV19 and TRBJ2-7; 10 bases are a match to TRBD2. The CDR3 sequence is 18 residues long. After removal of 2 bases from V and 4 bases from J, the junction contained 14 bases not matched to a gene. Germline V gene sequence: CDR1 LNHDA, CDR2 SQIVND (reference sequence). CDR3 amino acids: CASSIPITGSGGVYEQYF. The CDR3 nucleotides are TGTGCCAGTAGTATACCCATTACGGGGAGCGGGGGGGTTTACGAGCAGTACTTC. Complete variable domain (other parts from reference TRBV19 and TRBJ2-7): DGGITQSPKYLFRKEGQNVTLSCEQNLNHDAMYWYRQDPGQGLRLIYYSQIVNDFQKGDIAEGYSVSREKKESFPLTVTSAQKNPTAFYLCASSIPITGSGGVYEQYFGPGTRLTVT.

The CDR3 nucleotides read TGCGCCAGCAGCTTGGGGCAGGTGAGCACAGATACGCAGTATTTT. Translated, it gives CASSLGQVSTDTQYF. V is TRBV5-1 and J is TRBJ2-3; no reliable D call. The CDR3 loop spans 15 amino acids. Trimming took 0 bases from V and 0 from J, leaving 8 bases between them. The germline V gene encodes CDR1 SGHRS and CDR2 YFSETQ.

The chain has TRBV9 and TRBJ2-3; possible D gene TRBD1, 6 bases. V lost 0 bases, J lost 1 base, and 9 bases lay in between. This CDR3 has 15 residues. Germline V gene sequence: CDR1 SGDLS, CDR2 YYNGEE. The CDR3 sequence: CASSVGTVGTDTQYF. DNA of the CDR3: TGTGCCAGCAGCGTAGGGACAGTTGGCACAGATACGCAGTATTTT.

The chain employs TRBV3-1 (or the pseudogene TRBV3-2) and TRBJ2-3; 16 bases line up with TRBD2. Trimming at V came to 3 bases and at J to 4 bases, leaving 7 bases not matched to a gene. From germline, CDR1 is LGHDT and CDR2 YNNKEL (reference sequence). CDR3 length: 18 residues. CDR3 nucleotide sequence: TGTGCCAGCAGCCACTCGGGACTAGCGGGGGGGCCATCAGATACGCAGTATTTT. Residues: CASSHSGLAGGPSDTQYF.

This CDR3 reads CASSPGYGYTF. CDR3 nucleotides: TGTGCCAGCAGTCCAGGGTATGGCTACACCTTC. V and J are TRBV27 and TRBJ1-2; D is perhaps TRBD1 (5 bases). This CDR3 is 11 amino acids long. Per the germline V gene, CDR1 is MNHEY and CDR2 is SMNVEV (reference sequence). Trimming shortened V by 5 bases and J by 5 bases, and 6 bases separated the two germline ends.

This clone occurred a few times. The chain employs TRBV28 and TRBJ1-1; D uncertain. Trimming stripped 6 bases from V and 0 bases from J, with 14 bases between. Germline CDR1 MDHEN, CDR2 SYDVKM. CDR3 size: 15 residues. The DNA for the CDR3 is TGTGCCAGCAGGTATTCGGACCTTATGAACACTGAAGCTTTCTTT. Translating gives CASRYSDLMNTEAFF.

The chain has TRBV6-5 and TRBJ1-4, with D uncertain. CDR1 MNHEY and CDR2 SVGAGI come from the germline V gene. The CDR3 spans 13 residues. V was pared by 10 bases and J by 3 bases, with 12 bases between. The CDR3 DNA is TGTGCCACAAGGGTCGGGCCTAATGAAAAACTGTTTTTT. Residues: CATRVGPNEKLFF.

V gene TRBV5-1 combines with J gene TRBJ2-7; 7 bases align to TRBD1. Germline loops: CDR1 SGHRS, CDR2 YFSETQ. The CDR3 sequence is 14 residues long. With V trimmed by 0 bases and J by 0 bases, 0 bases remained unmatched. CDR3 nucleotides: TGCGCCAGCAGCTTGGAGGGGGCCTCCTACGAGCAGTACTTC. This sequence encodes CASSLEGASYEQYF.

This clone has a single count. The rearrangement links TRBV7-2 to TRBJ2-3; 12 bases are a match to TRBD2. Losses at the gene ends were 4 bases for V and 5 bases for J; bases not matched to a gene: 7. Germline V CDR1 and CDR2: SGHTA, FQGNSA. The CDR3 consists of 16 residues. The CDR3 DNA sequence: TGTGCCAGCAGCTCCCCTAGCGGGGGGGCGATAGATACGCAGTATTTT. As protein: CASSSPSGGAIDTQYF.